This T cell receptor (beta chain) was retrieved from a study of blood T cell repertoires in COVID-19 (TCRdb year 2020). Background on the whole study: The collaborator samples originated in the United States, Italy and Spain and spanned the acute and convalescent phases of COVID-19. The material from the prospective study consisted of cDNA or gDNA derived from T cells, B-cell-depleted T cells, or PBMCs. Subjects who had been exposed to COVID-19, were actively infected with it, or had recovered from it provided the deeply sampled blood TCRbeta repertoires that made up the dataset. A freely available public database, intended as a resource for researchers studying the immune response to SARS-CoV-2, is where the repertoires were released. The samples were drawn from two sources: the first 160 participants of the ongoing ImmuneRACE study, and 1,000 to 1,500 subjects contributed by 6 global collaborators. A de-identified subject ID, COVID-19 status, age in years and sex were almost always included in the sample metadata. Where available, HLA class I and class II types were obtained from metadata supplied by the sample provider rather than from assay-based typing.

Turning to this clone: The antigen it recognizes is unknown. No much larger clonotype is one base removed from it; base qualities were not supplied.

TCRbeta CDR3 regions were amplified from genomic DNA by means of the immunoSEQ Assay, a bias-controlled multiplex PCR. The original methods were these. Within the assay, amplification of reference gene primers was used to estimate how many nucleated cells each sample contained. To quantify the absolute abundance of each unique TCRbeta CDR3 rearrangement, sequence reads were collapsed and filtered. For each sample, productive Simpson clonality was calculated as the square root of Simpson's diversity index across productive rearrangements. This immuneACCESS table, as held by TCRdb, lists in-frame sequences with V and J called but not all clones. Of the missing ones, under half trace to an unresolved V gene in checked studies; the others have no known cause. Clone size and V and J calls were adopted from that table, with D and trimming inferred from the DNA. The sample table contains approximately 190,000 clones; only one count was recorded for around 84% of them. In total, the top ten clones hold about 20% of the sample.

According to the germline V gene, CDR1 reads MGHRA and CDR2 reads YSYEKL. Deletion took 0 bases off V and 10 bases off J, with a span of 22 bases between the germline ends. From cysteine to phenylalanine, the CDR3 is 17 amino acids long. Left in the record is the CDR3 DNA by itself, 51 bases read in frame from the first base. The collaborating institutions used their own protocols to collect whole blood in K2EDTA tubes. Collaborator samples were shipped for TCRbeta analysis as frozen whole blood, isolated PBMCs, or DNA extracted from either sample type. Overall study results and their limits: Clinical and demographic metadata were provided uncurated, with the amount varying by source and participant.

The chain was built from TRBV4-1 and TRBJ2-1, with TRBD2 as a weak D call on 6 bases. What was sequenced was peripheral blood. The clonotype comes from a human donor in a cohort sampled during active COVID-19. The CDR3 reads as follows: CASSQEGPGALGAEQFF. The nucleotide sequence is given as TGCGCCAGCAGCCAAGAGGGCCCGGGAGCTTTAGGAGCCGAGCAGTTCTTC.